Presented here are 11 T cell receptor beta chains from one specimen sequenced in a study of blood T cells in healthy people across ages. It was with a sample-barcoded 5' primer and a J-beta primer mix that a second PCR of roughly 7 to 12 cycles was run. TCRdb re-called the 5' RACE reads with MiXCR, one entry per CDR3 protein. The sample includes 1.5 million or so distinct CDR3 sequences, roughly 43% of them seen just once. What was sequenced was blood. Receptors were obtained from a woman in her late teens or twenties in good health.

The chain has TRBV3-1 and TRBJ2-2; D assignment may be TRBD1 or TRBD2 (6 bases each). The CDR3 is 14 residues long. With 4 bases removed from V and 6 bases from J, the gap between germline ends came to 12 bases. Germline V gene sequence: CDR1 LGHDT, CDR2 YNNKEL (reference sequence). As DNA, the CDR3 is TGTGCCAGCAGCCGGTCGGGGGCCCCCGGGGAGCTGTTTTTT. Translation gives CASSRSGAPGELFF.

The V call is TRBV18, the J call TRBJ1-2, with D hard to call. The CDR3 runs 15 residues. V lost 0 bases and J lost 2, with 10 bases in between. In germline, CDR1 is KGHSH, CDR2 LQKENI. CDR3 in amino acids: CASSPPRLENYGYTF. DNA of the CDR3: TGTGCCAGCTCACCACCAAGGTTAGAGAACTATGGCTACACCTTC.

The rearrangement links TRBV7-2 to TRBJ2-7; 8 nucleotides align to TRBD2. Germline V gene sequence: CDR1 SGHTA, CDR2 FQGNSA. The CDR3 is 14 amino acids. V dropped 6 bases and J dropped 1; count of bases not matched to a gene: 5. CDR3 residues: CASSFVAGSYEQYF. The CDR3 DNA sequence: TGTGCCAGCAGTTTTGTAGCGGGATCCTACGAGCAGTACTTC.

CDR3 amino acids: CASSPETSGRSQYF. CDR3 nucleotides: TGTGCCAGCAGCCCTGAGACTAGCGGGAGGTCGCAGTATTTT. The V gene is TRBV7-2, the J gene TRBJ2-3; 13 bases line up with TRBD2. V lost 5 bases and J lost 10; bases outside the gene matches: 6. The CDR3 runs to 14 residues. The germline V gene has CDR1 SGHTA and CDR2 FQGNSA.

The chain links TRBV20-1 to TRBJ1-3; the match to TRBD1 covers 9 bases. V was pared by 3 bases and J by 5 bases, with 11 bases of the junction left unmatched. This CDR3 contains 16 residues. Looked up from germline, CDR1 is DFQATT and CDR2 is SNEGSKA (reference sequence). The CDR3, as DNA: TGCAGTGCTAGGAGGGAGGCCGGGACAGGGAGAAACACCATATATTTT. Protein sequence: CSARREAGTGRNTIYF.

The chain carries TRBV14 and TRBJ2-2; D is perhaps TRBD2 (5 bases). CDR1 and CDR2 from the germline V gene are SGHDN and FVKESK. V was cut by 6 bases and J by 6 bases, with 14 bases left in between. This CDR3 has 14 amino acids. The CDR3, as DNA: TGTGCCAGCAGGGGAAGGCGGGCCCCCGGGGAGCTGTTTTTT. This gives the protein CASRGRRAPGELFF.

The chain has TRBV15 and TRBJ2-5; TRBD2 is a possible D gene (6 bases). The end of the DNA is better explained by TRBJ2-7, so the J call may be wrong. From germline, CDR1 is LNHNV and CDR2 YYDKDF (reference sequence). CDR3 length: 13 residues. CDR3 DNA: TGTGCCACCGGGGAGGAGGCCTCCTACGAGCAGTACTTC. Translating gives CATGEEASYEQYF.

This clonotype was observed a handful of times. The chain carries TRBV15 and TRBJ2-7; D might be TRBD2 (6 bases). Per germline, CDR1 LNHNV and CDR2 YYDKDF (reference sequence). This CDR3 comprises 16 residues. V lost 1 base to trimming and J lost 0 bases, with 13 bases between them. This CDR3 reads CATSRGFAGSSYEQYF. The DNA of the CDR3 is TGTGCCACCAGCAGAGGCTTTGCGGGGAGCTCCTACGAGCAGTACTTC. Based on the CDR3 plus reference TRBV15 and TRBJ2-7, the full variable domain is DAMVIQNPRYQVTQFGKPVTLSCSQTLNHNVMYWYQQKSSQAPKLLFHYYDKDFNNEADTPDNFQSRRPNTSFCFLDIRSPGLGDTAMYLCATSRGFAGSSYEQYFGPGTRLTVT.

For the CDR3, the DNA is TGTGCCAGCAGGGGGGCCCACTCTTCCTACGAGCAGTACTTC. This translates into CASRGAHSSYEQYF. This chain connects TRBV28 to TRBJ2-7; the D gene is possibly TRBD1 (6 bases). The V end was cut by 6 bases, the J end by 1 base, with 13 bases between. Per germline, CDR1 MDHEN and CDR2 SYDVKM. The CDR3 is 14 residues long.

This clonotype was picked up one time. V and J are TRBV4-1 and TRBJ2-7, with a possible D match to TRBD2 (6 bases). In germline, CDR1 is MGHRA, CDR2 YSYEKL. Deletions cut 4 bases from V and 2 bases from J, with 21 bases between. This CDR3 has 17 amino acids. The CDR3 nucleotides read TGCGCCAGCAGCCGACATAATGGAGCGGGTGTGACCTACGAGCAGTACTTC. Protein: CASSRHNGAGVTYEQYF.

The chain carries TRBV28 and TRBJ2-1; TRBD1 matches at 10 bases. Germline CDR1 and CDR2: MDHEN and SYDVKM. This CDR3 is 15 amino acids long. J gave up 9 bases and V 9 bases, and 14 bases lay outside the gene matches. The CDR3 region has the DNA TGTGCCAGTTTAGCCGGGACAGGGGTAACGGGTGAGCAGTTCTTC. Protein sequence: CASLAGTGVTGEQFF.